The 31 T cell receptor beta chains given below trace back to one sample, sequenced in a study of technical replicates of blood from a handful of donors. The repertoire was sequenced with immunoSEQ multiplex PCR; TCRdb's copy has only in-frame clones and lacks some. Of 62,000 or so clones in the sample, around 86% are singletons; the top ten hold 4.5% to 5.5%. Material for sequencing was PBMCs. The receptors come from a human donor in good health. Some clones in this sample may be carry-over from other donors' samples.

This clone was recorded only once. The V and J genes are TRBV29-1 and TRBJ1-4; D is perhaps TRBD1 (5 bases). Trimming pared 7 bases from V and 5 bases from J, leaving 14 bases between. This CDR3 is built from 13 residues. The germline gives CDR1 SQVTM, CDR2 ANQGSEA. CDR3 protein: CSAEQENNEKLFF. CDR3 DNA sequence: TGCAGCGCCGAACAGGAGAACAATGAAAAACTGTTTTTT.

This clone came up a few times. V gene TRBV15 combines with J gene TRBJ2-3; 10 bases agree with TRBD2. The CDR3 has 18 amino acids. Trimming at V came to 0 bases and at J to 4 bases, leaving 10 bases not matched to a gene. Looked up from germline, CDR1 is LNHNV and CDR2 is YYDKDF (reference sequence). The CDR3 DNA reads as TGTGCCACCAGCAGAGATGGGGGAAGCGGGGGGGCCGCAGATACGCAGTATTTT. Encoded protein: CATSRDGGSGGAADTQYF. The full variable domain, with the rest looked up from reference TRBV15 and TRBJ2-3, is DAMVIQNPRYQVTQFGKPVTLSCSQTLNHNVMYWYQQKSSQAPKLLFHYYDKDFNNEADTPDNFQSRRPNTSFCFLDIRSPGLGDTAMYLCATSRDGGSGGAADTQYFGPGTRLTVL.

This sequence joins TRBV5-1 and TRBJ1-2; D may be TRBD1 (6 bases). The CDR3 runs to 14 residues. Germline V gives CDR1 SGHRS, CDR2 YFSETQ. The germline V and J ends were trimmed by 2 bases and 0 bases, with 8 bases remaining between them. The CDR3 protein is CASSLGQPNYGYTF. In DNA, the CDR3 is TGCGCCAGCAGCTTAGGACAGCCTAACTATGGCTACACCTTC.

The J gene is TRBJ2-2, the V gene TRBV7-9; a weak D match, TRBD2 (6 bases). The CDR3 runs to 13 residues. CDR1 SEHNR and CDR2 FQNEAQ come from the germline V gene (reference sequence). The CDR3 is CATGGLGTGELFF. The CDR3 DNA reads as TGTGCAACCGGGGGATTAGGCACCGGGGAGCTGTTTTTT. Drawing the rest from reference TRBV7-9 and TRBJ2-2, the complete variable domain is DTGVSQNPRHKITKRGQNVTFRCDPISEHNRLYWYRQTLGQGPEFLTYFQNEAQLEKSRLLSDRFSAERPKGSFSTLEIQRTEQGDSAMYLCATGGLGTGELFFGEGSRLTVL.

The CDR3 bases are TGTGCCAGCAGCCAAGCCCCCGGGACAGGGCGCTACGAGCAGTACTTC. It specifies CASSQAPGTGRYEQYF. The gene calls are TRBV4-2 and TRBJ2-7, with TRBD1 matching over 9 bases. Trimming cost V 1 base and J 3 bases; bases outside gene matches: 7. Per the germline V gene, CDR1 is LGHNA and CDR2 is YNFKEQ. The CDR3 extends over 16 amino acids.

This chain uses TRBV4-1 with TRBJ1-2; TRBD1 might be the D (6 bases). Looked up from germline, CDR1 is MGHRA and CDR2 is YSYEKL. The CDR3 runs to 15 residues. The V end lost 0 bases, the J end lost 2 bases, and 10 bases lay between the germline ends. CDR3 sequence reads: CASSQDPGTNYGYTF. Here the CDR3 DNA reads TGCGCCAGCAGCCAAGATCCAGGGACAAACTATGGCTACACCTTC.

V is TRBV7-2 and J is TRBJ2-5, with D possibly matching TRBD1 (6 bases). The CDR3 is 16 residues long. Germline lookup yields CDR1 SGHTA and CDR2 FQGNSA. Trimming left V 5 bases short and J 2 bases short, with 18 bases between. For the CDR3, the DNA is TGTGCCAGCAGCCCCCTATGGACAGTCGAACAAGAGACCCAGTACTTC. It translates to CASSPLWTVEQETQYF.

This clone was detected a few times. DNA of the CDR3: TGTGCCAGCAGCCAAGGACTCGACAGCTACGAGCAGTACTTC. Protein product: CASSQGLDSYEQYF. The chain joins TRBV4-2 to TRBJ2-7, with TRBD1 as a possible D gene (5 bases). The CDR3 loop spans 14 amino acids. Trimming took 1 base from V and 3 from J, leaving 10 bases between them. Germline values: CDR1 LGHNA, CDR2 YNFKEQ.

The chain carries TRBV11-2 and TRBJ1-1; D is possibly TRBD1 (5 bases). The V end was cut by 5 bases, the J end by 4 bases, with 11 bases between. The germline V gene has CDR1 SGHAT and CDR2 FQNNGV. The length of the CDR3 is 13 residues. This CDR3 reads CASSLQGFTEAFF. CDR3 nucleotide sequence: TGTGCCAGCAGCCTCCAGGGATTCACTGAAGCTTTCTTT.

In nucleotides, the CDR3 is TGTGCCAGCAGCAAAGCCGGACAGTCGGCCGGGGAGCTGTTTTTT. Its translation: CASSKAGQSAGELFF. V usage is TRBV6-5 and J usage is TRBJ2-2; TRBD1 is a possible D gene (6 bases). Deletions cut 6 bases from V and 6 bases from J, with 17 bases between. Germline-derived CDR1 and CDR2 are MNHEY and SVGAGI. The CDR3 has 15 residues.

J is TRBJ1-4 and V is TRBV7-6; D might be TRBD1 (6 bases). V was clipped by 5 bases and J by 3 bases, with 10 bases between them. The CDR3 sequence is 14 residues long. Germline values: CDR1 SGHVS, CDR2 FNYEAQ. In DNA form, the CDR3 reads TGTGCCAGCAGCCAGGGGTGGGCTAATGAAAAACTGTTTTTT. Amino acids: CASSQGWANEKLFF.

The chain couples TRBV11-2 to TRBJ1-3; D not certain. Germline CDR1 SGHAT, CDR2 FQNNGV. V gave up 8 bases and J gave up 0 bases, with 11 bases separating them. The CDR3 is 14 amino acids. CDR3 sequence (DNA): TGTGCCAGCCAGTTCGAGGTCTCTGGAAACACCATATATTTT. Translation: CASQFEVSGNTIYF.

The V and J genes are TRBV5-1 and TRBJ2-2; 10 nucleotides agree with TRBD1. There are 15 residues in the CDR3. CDR1 is SGHRS, CDR2 YFSETQ, per germline. After removal of 4 bases from V and 5 bases from J, the junction contained 5 bases not matched to a gene. Here the CDR3 reads CASSRDRGLTGELFF. Written as DNA, the CDR3 is TGCGCCAGCAGCAGGGACAGGGGTCTGACCGGGGAGCTGTTTTTT. The complete variable domain, with remaining parts taken from reference TRBV5-1 and TRBJ2-2, reads KAGVTQTPRYLIKTRGQQVTLSCSPISGHRSVSWYQQTPGQGLQFLFEYFSETQRNKGNFPGRFSGRQFSNSRSEMNVSTLELGDSALYLCASSRDRGLTGELFFGEGSRLTVL.

V is TRBV4-2 and J is TRBJ1-3, with TRBD1 as a possible D gene (5 bases). This CDR3 region has 17 residues. CDR1 and CDR2 (germline): LGHNA, YNFKEQ. The germline V and J ends were trimmed by 0 bases and 4 bases, with 16 bases remaining between them. The chain's CDR3 is CASSQEKVGGAGNTIYF. The CDR3 DNA reads as TGTGCCAGCAGCCAAGAGAAGGTCGGGGGAGCCGGAAACACCATATATTTT.

The chain employs TRBV11-1 and TRBJ2-7, with TRBD2 matching 13 bases. After removal of 5 bases from V and 6 bases from J, the junction contained 10 bases not matched to a gene. CDR1 and CDR2 (germline): SGHAT, FQDESV (reference sequence). The CDR3 is 16 residues long. The CDR3 protein is CASSLTSGRAVGEQYF. For the CDR3, the DNA is TGTGCCAGCAGCCTTACTAGCGGGAGGGCCGTTGGCGAGCAGTACTTC.

The rearrangement uses TRBV19 and TRBJ2-5; tentative D call: TRBD2 (5 bases). Trimming took 6 bases from V and 0 from J, leaving 11 bases between them. The CDR3 extends over 14 amino acids. CDR1 is LNHDA and CDR2 is SQIVND in the germline V gene (reference sequence). The CDR3 DNA reads as TGTGCCAGTAGGAGTAGCGCCTACCAAGAGACCCAGTACTTC. Encoded protein: CASRSSAYQETQYF.

The chain combines TRBV6-5 with TRBJ2-7; tentatively, D is TRBD2 (7 bases). The CDR3 consists of 14 residues. V was pared by 2 bases and J by 6 bases, with 14 bases between. Germline CDR1 MNHEY, CDR2 SVGAGI. This CDR3 reads CASSYTGTGGEQYF. CDR3 in DNA: TGTGCCAGCAGTTACACAGGGACGGGGGGCGAGCAGTACTTC.

This sequence joins TRBV27 and TRBJ1-3; no clear D. This CDR3 comprises 12 residues. The V end lost 8 bases, the J end lost 3 bases, and 8 bases lay between the germline ends. Germline V lookup: CDR1 MNHEY, CDR2 SMNVEV (reference sequence). The CDR3 DNA sequence: TGTGCCAGCCGATCGGGTGGAAACACCATATATTTT. Protein product: CASRSGGNTIYF.

The chain combines TRBV7-9 with TRBJ2-7; the D gene is possibly TRBD2 (6 bases). Deletions cut 5 bases from V and 0 bases from J, with 17 bases between. CDR3 length equals 16 residues. Germline lookup yields CDR1 SEHNR and CDR2 FQNEAQ (reference sequence). CDR3 in DNA: TGTGCCAGCAGCCCAGTGACGTCGGGGGTCTCCTACGAGCAGTACTTC. Translated: CASSPVTSGVSYEQYF. Drawing the rest from reference TRBV7-9 and TRBJ2-7, the complete variable domain is DTGVSQNPRHKITKRGQNVTFRCDPISEHNRLYWYRQTLGQGPEFLTYFQNEAQLEKSRLLSDRFSAERPKGSFSTLEIQRTEQGDSAMYLCASSPVTSGVSYEQYFGPGTRLTVT.

This rearrangement joins TRBV18 to TRBJ1-4, with TRBD1 as a possible D gene (6 bases). Germline values: CDR1 KGHSH, CDR2 LQKENI. The CDR3 is made up of 16 amino acids. V lost 4 bases and J 7 bases, leaving 19 bases between the germline ends. The DNA of the CDR3 is TGTGCCAGCTCACTGACAACAGGGAGTTTGACTGAAAAACTGTTTTTT. Its protein is CASSLTTGSLTEKLFF.

CDR3 in amino acids: CASRRGGGTGELFF. CDR3 coding DNA: TGTGCCAGCAGGCGCGGGGGGGGCACCGGGGAGCTGTTTTTT. The chain joins TRBV28 to TRBJ2-2; 9 nucleotides align to TRBD2. Germline V lookup: CDR1 MDHEN, CDR2 SYDVKM. Trimming took 6 bases from V and 4 from J; bases not matched to a gene: 3. CDR3 length: 14 amino acids.

This clone was seen a handful of times. V usage is TRBV7-6 and J usage is TRBJ2-2; the match to TRBD2 covers 8 bases. This CDR3 spans 20 amino acids. V dropped 3 bases and J dropped 3; count of bases not matched to a gene: 18. The V gene's germline CDR1 is SGHVS and CDR2 FNYEAQ. The CDR3 bases are TGTGCCAGCAGCTTGCGTCGCTCGTCGGCTAGCGGGCCCCACACCGGGGAGCTGTTTTTT. Amino acids: CASSLRRSSASGPHTGELFF.

This chain uses TRBV28 with TRBJ1-2; no reliable D call. Germline values: CDR1 MDHEN, CDR2 SYDVKM. There are 15 residues in the CDR3. V lost 6 bases, J lost 3 bases, and 17 bases lay in between. CDR3 amino acids: CASSSTPGGHYGYTF. The DNA for the CDR3 is TGTGCCAGCAGCTCCACCCCCGGCGGTCACTATGGCTACACCTTC.

The chain links TRBV30 to TRBJ1-6; D may be TRBD1 (5 bases). V dropped 3 bases and J dropped 6 bases, with 15 bases sitting between them. Germline CDR1 is GTSNPN and CDR2 is SVGIG (reference sequence). This CDR3 has 15 amino acids. CDR3 bases: TGTGCCTGGAGCCGGACATCCCTGAGTAATTCACCCCTCCACTTT. The encoded protein is CAWSRTSLSNSPLHF.

This sequence joins TRBV7-9 and TRBJ2-3; TRBD2 agrees at 8 bases. CDR3 length: 15 amino acids. J gave up 3 bases and V 5 bases, and 7 bases lay outside the gene matches. Germline V gene lookup returns CDR1 SEHNR and CDR2 FQNEAQ (reference sequence). The CDR3 nucleotides read TGTGCCAGCAGCAACCGGGGGGGGCCAACAGATACGCAGTATTTT. Protein product: CASSNRGGPTDTQYF.

The chain is built from TRBV7-3 and TRBJ2-1; a weak D match, TRBD2 (6 bases). Germline assignment: CDR1 SGHTA and CDR2 FQGTGA. Trimming took 1 base from V and 3 from J, leaving 13 bases between them. The CDR3 has 16 residues. DNA of the CDR3: TGTGCCAGCAGCTTAATGCCGGGAGTTAACTACAATGAGCAGTTCTTC. It encodes CASSLMPGVNYNEQFF.

With respect to this clone: Germline and junction disagree at one end, which may indicate a read error. The chain combines TRBV7-8 with TRBJ2-7, with 12 bases lining up with TRBD2. From germline, CDR1 is SGHVS and CDR2 FQNEAQ. The CDR3 has 13 residues. CDR3 in DNA: TGTGCCAGCAGCCTAGCGGGAGGGGGCGAGCAGTACTTC. It translates to CASSLAGGGEQYF.

This chain connects TRBV5-1 to TRBJ2-2; D might be TRBD1 (6 bases). The CDR3 length is 17 residues. Trimming shortened V by 0 bases and J by 1 base, and 13 bases separated the two germline ends. Germline values: CDR1 SGHRS, CDR2 YFSETQ. The CDR3 DNA sequence: TGCGCCAGCAGCTTGGGAATCGGGACAAAGAACACCGGGGAGCTGTTTTTT. This translates into CASSLGIGTKNTGELFF. The variable domain in full, completed from reference TRBV5-1 and TRBJ2-2, reads KAGVTQTPRYLIKTRGQQVTLSCSPISGHRSVSWYQQTPGQGLQFLFEYFSETQRNKGNFPGRFSGRQFSNSRSEMNVSTLELGDSALYLCASSLGIGTKNTGELFFGEGSRLTVL.

The chain is built from TRBV19 and TRBJ1-5; tentative D call: TRBD1 (5 bases). This CDR3 spans 13 amino acids. Germline CDR1 is LNHDA and CDR2 is SQIVND (reference sequence). Deletions cut 8 bases from V and 6 bases from J, with 14 bases between. The CDR3 reads CASGSGGTQPQHF. The CDR3 nucleotides read TGTGCCAGTGGCAGCGGAGGGACTCAGCCCCAGCATTTT.

The rearrangement uses TRBV19 and TRBJ1-4; 9 bases line up with TRBD1. CDR1 is LNHDA and CDR2 is SQIVND in the germline V gene (reference sequence). The ends lost 1 base at V and 7 bases at J; junction bases unmatched: 7. The CDR3 is made up of 16 amino acids. The CDR3 here is CASSIVPGQGFEKLFF. The CDR3, as DNA: TGTGCCAGTAGTATAGTCCCGGGACAGGGATTTGAAAAACTGTTTTTT.

The chain employs TRBV21-1 and TRBJ2-3; the table calls TRBD2, which could not be checked here. TRBV21-1 is annotated as a pseudogene. There are 17 residues in the CDR3. CDR3 in DNA: TGTGCCAGCAGCAACCCCGGGTCTCGTCCCAGCACAGATACGCAGTATTTT. Translated: CASSNPGSRPSTDTQYF.